This TCR beta chain emerged from a study of chemoradiotherapy in HPV16-positive cancers. General study points: Candidate HPV-specific clones and E7-related TCR motifs grew in tumor during treatment.

Samples were taken several times over chemoradiotherapy. Turning to this clone: Antigen unknown.

Some clones are missing from TCRdb's copy, which holds only in-frame ones; the method was immunoSEQ multiplex PCR. The repertoire has some 5,000 clones, roughly nine tenths of them found once; the top ten carry about 20%. With 6 bases removed from V and 0 bases from J, the gap between germline ends came to 9 bases. Germline V gene data show CDR1 as MDHEN and CDR2 as SYDVKM. The CDR3 totals 14 residues. The receptor comes from a human donor with HPV-associated anogenital cancer. The material was blood, obtained from a patient who underwent chemoradiotherapy. The V call is TRBV28, the J call TRBJ1-3; D ambiguous. CDR3 in DNA: TGTGCCAGCAGCTTTCCGGGCTCTGGAAACACCATATATTTT. Translating it yields CASSFPGSGNTIYF.